These 31 T cell receptor beta chains came from one sample sequenced in a study of regulatory and conventional T cells in breast cancer. TCRdb recomputed calls from the PCR reads with MiXCR, one row per CDR3 protein. The sample lists fewer than 20,000 distinct CDR3 sequences, around a third occurring once. The sequenced sample consisted of conventional T cells from blood. Receptors were obtained from a female donor in good health.

In its sample, this clonotype is medium-sized. The genes are TRBV7-3 and TRBJ2-7; 13 nucleotides align to TRBD2. Germline CDR1 SGHTA, CDR2 FQGTGA. There are 15 residues in the CDR3. The trim removed 5 bases at V and 3 bases at J, leaving 4 bases unmatched. CDR3 sequence (DNA): TGTGCCAGCAGCCTCGGACTAGCGGGAGACTACGAGCAGTACTTC. It translates to CASSLGLAGDYEQYF.

This chain connects TRBV7-9 to TRBJ2-5; TRBD1 is a possible D gene (5 bases). The V end was cut by 1 base, the J end by 5 bases, with 11 bases between. The CDR3 extends over 14 amino acids. CDR1 is SEHNR and CDR2 is FQNEAQ in the germline V gene (reference sequence). The CDR3 loop reads CASSLGGAHETQYF. CDR3 nucleotide sequence: TGTGCCAGCAGCTTAGGTGGGGCCCACGAGACCCAGTACTTC. Based on the CDR3 plus reference TRBV7-9 and TRBJ2-5, the full variable domain is DTGVSQNPRHKITKRGQNVTFRCDPISEHNRLYWYRQTLGQGPEFLTYFQNEAQLEKSRLLSDRFSAERPKGSFSTLEIQRTEQGDSAMYLCASSLGGAHETQYFGPGTRLLVL.

This clonotype is deemed medium-sized. The chain links TRBV7-9 to TRBJ2-1; possible D gene TRBD2, 5 bases. Germline CDR1 and CDR2: SEHNR and FQNEAQ (reference sequence). Deletions cut 1 base from V and 8 bases from J, with 9 bases between. This CDR3 spans 13 amino acids. The CDR3 reads CASSLVGRDEQFF. DNA for the CDR3: TGTGCCAGCAGCTTAGTAGGGCGGGATGAGCAGTTCTTC.

The gene calls are TRBV20-1 and TRBJ2-1; possible D gene TRBD2, 6 bases. The CDR3 extends over 12 amino acids. Per germline, CDR1 DFQATT and CDR2 SNEGSKA (reference sequence). The DNA for the CDR3 is TGCAGCGTGCTTAGCGGTTCGGATGAGCAGTTCTTC. Translating gives CSVLSGSDEQFF.

Only a few counts were recorded for this clonotype. The gene calls are TRBV6-2 or TRBV6-3 and TRBJ2-3; the D gene is possibly TRBD2 (6 bases). This CDR3 contains 14 residues. Germline assignment: CDR1 MNHEY and CDR2 SVGEGT. V was clipped by 2 bases and J by 4 bases, with 10 bases between them. This CDR3 is CASSYGGRSDTQYF. The CDR3 DNA follows: TGTGCCAGCAGTTACGGAGGGAGGTCAGATACGCAGTATTTT.

The V gene is TRBV5-1, the J gene TRBJ2-7, with D possibly being TRBD2 (5 bases). The CDR3 consists of 13 residues. Germline V gene sequence: CDR1 SGHRS, CDR2 YFSETQ. Between the trimmed V and J ends, which lost 3 bases and 7 bases, there was a span of 14 bases. CDR3 sequence: CASSSGPPGEQYF. As DNA, the CDR3 is TGCGCCAGCAGCTCCGGCCCTCCGGGGGAGCAGTACTTC.

The chain is built from TRBV5-1 and TRBJ2-3; 7 bases are a match to TRBD2. The germline gives CDR1 SGHRS, CDR2 YFSETQ. The V segment lost 2 bases and the J segment 2 bases; nucleotides outside the gene matches: 8. The CDR3 length is 16 residues. In nucleotides, the CDR3 is TGCGCCAGCAGCTTTCGACTAGCAGAGAACACAGATACGCAGTATTTT. Residues: CASSFRLAENTDTQYF.

This sequence joins TRBV6-2 or TRBV6-3 and TRBJ1-1; D is perhaps TRBD1 (6 bases). Germline V gene data show CDR1 as MNHEY and CDR2 as SVGEGT. This CDR3 is 14 amino acids long. V lost 8 bases, J lost 1 base, and 14 bases lay in between. For the CDR3, the DNA is TGTGCCAGCCAGGACAGTGCGACGAACACTGAAGCTTTCTTT. As protein: CASQDSATNTEAFF.

This clonotype was observed a handful of times. The chain links TRBV7-9 to TRBJ2-1; D is unclear. V lost 1 base and J 12 bases, leaving 13 bases between the germline ends. The V gene's germline CDR1 is SEHNR and CDR2 FQNEAQ (reference sequence). This CDR3 has 13 residues. The CDR3 DNA is TGTGCCAGCAGCTTAGGGGATCGAGCAGGGCAGTTCTTC. It is translated as CASSLGDRAGQFF. Full variable domain (missing parts from reference TRBV7-9 and TRBJ2-1): DTGVSQNPRHKITKRGQNVTFRCDPISEHNRLYWYRQTLGQGPEFLTYFQNEAQLEKSRLLSDRFSAERPKGSFSTLEIQRTEQGDSAMYLCASSLGDRAGQFFGPGTRLTVL.

This clonotype is classed as medium-sized (0.01 to 0.1%). The gene calls are TRBV7-9 and TRBJ1-4, with D maybe TRBD1 (5 bases). CDR3 length: 16 residues. The germline V gene encodes CDR1 SEHNR and CDR2 FQNEAQ (reference sequence). V lost 5 bases, J lost 5 bases, and 18 bases lay in between. In nucleotides, the CDR3 is TGTGCCAGCAGCGCACAATCAGGGTTTAGGAATGAAAAACTGTTTTTT. Translating it yields CASSAQSGFRNEKLFF. The full variable domain, with the rest looked up from reference TRBV7-9 and TRBJ1-4, is DTGVSQNPRHKITKRGQNVTFRCDPISEHNRLYWYRQTLGQGPEFLTYFQNEAQLEKSRLLSDRFSAERPKGSFSTLEIQRTEQGDSAMYLCASSAQSGFRNEKLFFGSGTQLSVL.

By sample fraction, this clonotype is medium-sized (0.01 to 0.1%). The J gene is TRBJ2-2, the V gene TRBV13, with 10 bases matching TRBD2. V gave up 0 bases and J gave up 0 bases; unmatched junction bases: 4. The CDR3 sequence is 18 residues long. Looked up from germline, CDR1 is PRHDT and CDR2 is FYEKMQ (reference sequence). For the CDR3, the DNA is TGTGCCAGCAGCTTAGGTCTAGCGGGAGTGGCGAACACCGGGGAGCTGTTTTTT. Translating it yields CASSLGLAGVANTGELFF.

This clonotype was detected a few times. The gene calls are TRBV7-9 and TRBJ1-1; D ambiguous. This CDR3 is built from 13 residues. Germline CDR1 SEHNR, CDR2 FQNEAQ (reference sequence). V was shortened by 3 bases and J by 1 base, with 6 bases between the two germline ends. CDR3 in DNA: TGTGCCAGCAGCTTCCGGACGAACACTGAAGCTTTCTTT. Protein product: CASSFRTNTEAFF.

A few counts support this clonotype. The V gene is TRBV14, the J gene TRBJ1-3, with D uncertain. V gave up 4 bases and J gave up 0 bases, with 10 bases separating them. CDR1 is SGHDN and CDR2 is FVKESK in the germline V gene. CDR3 length: 15 amino acids. CDR3 region: CASSLGRRSGNTIYF. CDR3 nucleotide sequence: TGTGCCAGCAGCCTCGGACGCCGCTCTGGAAACACCATATATTTT.

This rearrangement joins TRBV7-3 to TRBJ2-3; D is uncertain. CDR1 is SGHTA, CDR2 FQGTGA, per germline. The CDR3 is made up of 13 amino acids. V was pared by 3 bases and J by 5 bases, with 9 bases between. The CDR3 spells CASSFTFRDTQYF. CDR3 coding DNA: TGTGCCAGCAGCTTTACTTTCCGAGATACGCAGTATTTT.

The CDR3 DNA follows: TGTGCTAGTGGTTTCACCGGGACTAGCGGGTCCTTCTCCTACAATGAGCAGTTCTTC. Translated: CASGFTGTSGSFSYNEQFF. The chain recombines TRBV12-5 with TRBJ2-1, with TRBD2 matching over 12 bases. This CDR3 is built from 19 residues. V shed 3 bases and J 0 bases; nucleotides not matched to a gene: 9. Germline V gives CDR1 LGHNT, CDR2 FRNRAP.

This clonotype was observed a few times. The rearrangement uses TRBV5-1 and TRBJ1-1, with unresolved D. Between the trimmed V and J ends, which lost 0 bases and 4 bases, there was a span of 13 bases. This CDR3 region has 15 residues. Per germline, CDR1 SGHRS and CDR2 YFSETQ. The CDR3 bases are TGCGCCAGCAGCTTGGATTCCCTTGGAAGCACTGAAGCTTTCTTT. Its translation is CASSLDSLGSTEAFF. The full variable domain, its missing parts supplied by reference TRBV5-1 and TRBJ1-1, is KAGVTQTPRYLIKTRGQQVTLSCSPISGHRSVSWYQQTPGQGLQFLFEYFSETQRNKGNFPGRFSGRQFSNSRSEMNVSTLELGDSALYLCASSLDSLGSTEAFFGQGTRLTVV.

This clonotype rates as medium-sized. The chain joins TRBV12-3 or TRBV12-4 to TRBJ1-5; D is undetermined. This CDR3 is built from 12 residues. Trimming left V 2 bases short and J 9 bases short, with 8 bases between. The CDR3 DNA reads TGTGCCAGCAGTTTAACCAGCCTGCCCCAGCATTTT. It codes for CASSLTSLPQHF.

The chain uses TRBV6-1 and TRBJ2-3; TRBD2 matches 13 bases. V dropped 3 bases and J dropped 4; count of bases not matched to a gene: 1. The CDR3 runs to 15 residues. Germline-derived CDR1 and CDR2 are MNHNS and SASEGT. The CDR3 DNA sequence: TGTGCCAGCAGTGAGACTAGCGGGGGGCCAGATACGCAGTATTTT. It is translated as CASSETSGGPDTQYF.

This clonotype was picked up a small number of times. This chain joins TRBV12-3 or TRBV12-4 and TRBJ2-1, with D perhaps TRBD2 (7 bases). CDR3 length: 17 residues. V lost 0 bases and J lost 5, with 17 bases in between. The CDR3 reads CASSLARGTLTNNEQFF. Written as DNA, the CDR3 is TGTGCCAGCAGTTTAGCGCGGGGGACACTAACGAACAATGAGCAGTTCTTC.

This clonotype was counted only a few times. The chain has TRBV20-1 and TRBJ2-6, with D perhaps TRBD2 (7 bases). Trimming left V 3 bases short and J 1 base short, with 13 bases between. Germline-derived CDR1 and CDR2 are DFQATT and SNEGSKA (reference sequence). The CDR3 consists of 16 residues. CDR3 in amino acids: CSASGGPGSGANVLTF. Here the CDR3 DNA reads TGCAGTGCTAGCGGGGGGCCTGGATCTGGGGCCAACGTCCTGACTTTC.

J is TRBJ2-7 and V is TRBV21-1; whether TRBD2, the table's D call, matches the DNA was not checked. TRBV21-1 is recorded as a pseudogene. The CDR3 length is 17 residues. In DNA form, the CDR3 reads TGTGCCAGCAGCAAAGTAAGGAAAGCGGGGAGTGGGTACGAGCAGTACTTC. Its protein product is CASSKVRKAGSGYEQYF.

This clonotype was recorded a few times. V usage is TRBV3-1 and J usage is TRBJ2-2, with no clear D. Germline V gene sequence: CDR1 LGHDT, CDR2 YNNKEL (reference sequence). V lost 5 bases, J lost 7 bases, and 8 bases lay in between. The CDR3 totals 12 residues. DNA for the CDR3: TGTGCCAGCAGCAAGCAAGGCGGGGAGCTGTTTTTT. It codes for CASSKQGGELFF. Using reference TRBV3-1 and TRBJ2-2 for the parts outside the CDR3, the full variable domain is DTAVSQTPKYLVTQMGNDKSIKCEQNLGHDTMYWYKQDSKKFLKIMFSYNNKELIINETVPNRFSPKSPDKAHLNLHINSLELGDSAVYFCASSKQGGELFFGEGSRLTVL.

This clonotype was detected a few times. This chain joins TRBV5-1 and TRBJ2-5; 9 nucleotides agree with TRBD1. Germline CDR1 is SGHRS and CDR2 is YFSETQ. After removal of 4 bases from V and 5 bases from J, the junction contained 12 bases not matched to a gene. The CDR3 is 16 amino acids. CDR3 nucleotide sequence: TGCGCCAGCAGCCCGGGACAGGGTACGGTTTTGGAGACCCAGTACTTC. Translation: CASSPGQGTVLETQYF.

This clonotype was recorded a few times. The gene calls are TRBV4-1 and TRBJ2-1; a possible D gene is TRBD2 (6 bases). Germline lookup yields CDR1 MGHRA and CDR2 YSYEKL. The CDR3 totals 18 residues. Deletions cut 4 bases from V and 0 bases from J, with 19 bases between. CDR3: CASSREGSGPSSYNEQFF. The CDR3 DNA sequence: TGCGCCAGCAGCCGAGAAGGTAGCGGACCGAGCTCCTACAATGAGCAGTTCTTC.

The chain is built from TRBV28 and TRBJ2-7; maybe TRBD1 (6 bases). Germline V lookup: CDR1 MDHEN, CDR2 SYDVKM. The V gene lost 10 bases and the J gene lost 3 bases, with 10 bases spanning the gap. The CDR3 spans 11 residues. CDR3 coding DNA: TGTGCCACCGGACAGCTCTACGAGCAGTACTTC. Protein product: CATGQLYEQYF.

As regards this clonotype: A much larger clone differs from this one at a single base, so this may be a read error. The J gene is TRBJ2-7, the V gene TRBV4-3, with no clear D. The CDR3 sequence is 12 residues long. Germline values: CDR1 LGHNA, CDR2 YSLEER. The CDR3 DNA reads TGCGCCAGCAACCAAGAAGGCTACGAGCAGTACTTC. Its protein product is CASNQEGYEQYF.

This clonotype is categorized as medium-sized. The V call is TRBV5-1, the J call TRBJ2-2; the D gene is possibly TRBD2 (6 bases). Germline assignment: CDR1 SGHRS and CDR2 YFSETQ. CDR3 length: 16 amino acids. The V end was cut by 0 bases, the J end by 4 bases, with 13 bases between. CDR3 amino acids: CASSLAVGGGTGELFF. CDR3 sequence (DNA): TGCGCCAGCAGCTTGGCCGTCGGGGGAGGCACCGGGGAGCTGTTTTTT.

V usage is TRBV3-1 and J usage is TRBJ1-1; D perhaps matches TRBD1 (5 bases). The CDR3 totals 12 residues. Germline V gene sequence: CDR1 LGHDT, CDR2 YNNKEL (reference sequence). V was clipped by 4 bases and J by 7 bases, with 10 bases between them. The CDR3 here is CASSPGRHEAFF. The CDR3, as DNA: TGTGCCAGCAGCCCGGGACGTCATGAAGCTTTCTTT.

The V and J genes are TRBV10-2 and TRBJ2-1; perhaps TRBD2 as D (6 bases). This CDR3 spans 14 amino acids. The V end was cut by 8 bases, the J end by 7 bases, with 18 bases between. Germline CDR1 is WSHSY and CDR2 is SAAADI. CDR3 loop: CASARDFNLNEQFF. The CDR3 DNA follows: TGCGCCAGCGCCCGGGACTTCAACTTGAATGAGCAGTTCTTC.

Regarding this clonotype: A much larger clone sits a single nucleotide away, making a read error possible. The rearrangement joins TRBV11-3 to TRBJ2-2; D gene uncertain. Germline V gene data show CDR1 as SGHNT and CDR2 as YENEEA. The CDR3 consists of 15 residues. V was pared by 7 bases and J by 7 bases, with 19 bases between. The CDR3 is CASTLGKGVVGELFF. For the CDR3, the DNA is TGTGCCAGCACCTTGGGGAAGGGCGTCGTCGGGGAGCTGTTTTTT.

This clonotype appeared a few times. The chain recombines TRBV18 with TRBJ1-1, with a weak D call TRBD1 (6 bases). V lost 3 bases to trimming and J lost 4 bases, with 9 bases between them. CDR1 and CDR2 (germline): KGHSH, LQKENI. This CDR3 has 13 amino acids. CDR3 residues: CASSPLQGTEAFF. In DNA, the CDR3 is TGTGCCAGCTCACCCCTACAGGGCACTGAAGCTTTCTTT. Full variable domain (missing parts from reference TRBV18 and TRBJ1-1): NAGVMQNPRHLVRRRGQEARLRCSPMKGHSHVYWYRQLPEEGLKFMVYLQKENIIDESGMPKERFSAEFPKEGPSILRIQQVVRGDSAAYFCASSPLQGTEAFFGQGTRLTVV.